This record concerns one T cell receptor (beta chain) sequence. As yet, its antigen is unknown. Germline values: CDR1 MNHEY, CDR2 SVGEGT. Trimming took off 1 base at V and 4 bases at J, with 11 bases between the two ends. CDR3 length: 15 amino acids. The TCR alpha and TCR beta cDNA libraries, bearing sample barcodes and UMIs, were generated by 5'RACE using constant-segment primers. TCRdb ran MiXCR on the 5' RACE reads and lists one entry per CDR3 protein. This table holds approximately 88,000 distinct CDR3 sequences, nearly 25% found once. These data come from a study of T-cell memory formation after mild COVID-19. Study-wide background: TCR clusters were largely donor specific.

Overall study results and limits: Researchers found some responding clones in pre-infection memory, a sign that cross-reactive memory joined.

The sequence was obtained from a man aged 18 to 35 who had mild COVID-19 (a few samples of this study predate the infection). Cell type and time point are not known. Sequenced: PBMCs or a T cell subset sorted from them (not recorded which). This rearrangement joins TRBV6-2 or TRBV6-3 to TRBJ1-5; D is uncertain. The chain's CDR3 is CASSYFSEANQPQHF. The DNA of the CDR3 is TGTGCCAGCAGTTACTTTTCAGAAGCTAATCAGCCCCAGCATTTT.